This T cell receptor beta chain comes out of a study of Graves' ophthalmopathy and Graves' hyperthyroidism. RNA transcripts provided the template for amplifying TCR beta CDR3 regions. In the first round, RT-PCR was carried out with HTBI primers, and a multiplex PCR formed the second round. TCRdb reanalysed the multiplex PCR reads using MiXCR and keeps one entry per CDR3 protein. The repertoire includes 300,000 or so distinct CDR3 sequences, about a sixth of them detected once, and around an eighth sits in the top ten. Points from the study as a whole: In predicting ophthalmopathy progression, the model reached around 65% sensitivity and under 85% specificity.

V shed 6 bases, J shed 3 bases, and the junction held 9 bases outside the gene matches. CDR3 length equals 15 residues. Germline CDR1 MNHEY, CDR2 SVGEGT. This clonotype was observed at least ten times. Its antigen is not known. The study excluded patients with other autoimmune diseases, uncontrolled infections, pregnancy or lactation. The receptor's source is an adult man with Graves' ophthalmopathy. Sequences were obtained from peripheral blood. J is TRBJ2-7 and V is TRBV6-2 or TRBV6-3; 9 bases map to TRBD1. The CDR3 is CASSLPPGQGYEQYF. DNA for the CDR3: TGTGCCAGCAGCCTCCCCCCGGGACAGGGCTACGAGCAGTACTTC.